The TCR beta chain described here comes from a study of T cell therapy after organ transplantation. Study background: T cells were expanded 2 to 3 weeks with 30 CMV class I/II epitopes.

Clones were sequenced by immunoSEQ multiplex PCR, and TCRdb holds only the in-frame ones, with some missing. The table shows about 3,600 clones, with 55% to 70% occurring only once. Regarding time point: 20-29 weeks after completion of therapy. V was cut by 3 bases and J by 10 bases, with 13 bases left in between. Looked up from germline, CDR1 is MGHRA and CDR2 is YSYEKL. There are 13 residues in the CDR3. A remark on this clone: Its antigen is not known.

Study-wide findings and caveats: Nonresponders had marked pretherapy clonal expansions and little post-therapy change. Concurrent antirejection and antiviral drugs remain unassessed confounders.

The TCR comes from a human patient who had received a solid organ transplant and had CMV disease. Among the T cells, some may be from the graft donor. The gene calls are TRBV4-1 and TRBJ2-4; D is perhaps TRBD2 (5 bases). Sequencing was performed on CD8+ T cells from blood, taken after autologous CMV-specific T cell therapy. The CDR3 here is CASSQNSAGIQYF. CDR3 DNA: TGCGCCAGCAGCCAGAATAGCGCCGGGATTCAGTACTTC.